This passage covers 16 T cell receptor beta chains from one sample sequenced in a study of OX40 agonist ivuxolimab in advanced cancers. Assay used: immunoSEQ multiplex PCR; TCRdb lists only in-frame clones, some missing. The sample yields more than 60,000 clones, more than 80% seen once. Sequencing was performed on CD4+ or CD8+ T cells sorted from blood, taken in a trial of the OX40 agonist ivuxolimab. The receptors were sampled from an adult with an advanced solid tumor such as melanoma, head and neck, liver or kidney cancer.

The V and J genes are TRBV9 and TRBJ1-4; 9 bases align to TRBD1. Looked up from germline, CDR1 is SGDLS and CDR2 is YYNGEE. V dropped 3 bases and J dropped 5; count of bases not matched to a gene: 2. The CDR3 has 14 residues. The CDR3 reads CASSAGTGNEKLFF. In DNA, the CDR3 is TGTGCCAGCAGCGCCGGGACAGGGAATGAAAAACTGTTTTTT.

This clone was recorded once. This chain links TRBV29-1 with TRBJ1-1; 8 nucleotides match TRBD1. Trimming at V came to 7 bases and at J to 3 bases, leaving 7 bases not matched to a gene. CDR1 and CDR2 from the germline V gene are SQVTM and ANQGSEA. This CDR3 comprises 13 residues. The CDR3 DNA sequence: TGCAGCGCCTTGACAGGGGAGGACACTGAAGCTTTCTTT. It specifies CSALTGEDTEAFF.

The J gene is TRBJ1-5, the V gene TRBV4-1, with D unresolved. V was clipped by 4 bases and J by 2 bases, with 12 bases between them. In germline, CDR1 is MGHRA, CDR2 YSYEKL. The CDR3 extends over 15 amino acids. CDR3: CASSLRGVGNQPQHF. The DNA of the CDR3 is TGCGCCAGCAGCCTCCGGGGTGTTGGCAATCAGCCCCAGCATTTT.

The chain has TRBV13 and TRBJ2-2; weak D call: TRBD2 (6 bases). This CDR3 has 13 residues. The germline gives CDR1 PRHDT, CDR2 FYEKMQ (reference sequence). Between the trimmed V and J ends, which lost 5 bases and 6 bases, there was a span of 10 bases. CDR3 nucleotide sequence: TGTGCCAGCAGCCTTGGGACTGCCGGGGAGCTGTTTTTT. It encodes CASSLGTAGELFF.

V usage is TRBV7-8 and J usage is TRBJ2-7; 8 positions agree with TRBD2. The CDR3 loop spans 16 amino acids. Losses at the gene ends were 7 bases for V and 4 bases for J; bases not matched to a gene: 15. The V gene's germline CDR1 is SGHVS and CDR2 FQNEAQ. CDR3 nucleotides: TGTGCCAGCACCCCCTCCAAGCCTAGCGGGTTTTACGAGCAGTACTTC. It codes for CASTPSKPSGFYEQYF.

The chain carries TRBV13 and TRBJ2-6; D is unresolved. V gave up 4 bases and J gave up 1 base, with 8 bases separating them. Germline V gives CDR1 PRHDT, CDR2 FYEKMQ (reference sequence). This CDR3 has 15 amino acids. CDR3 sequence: CASSSQGSGANVLTF. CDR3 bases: TGTGCCAGCAGCTCCCAAGGGTCTGGGGCCAACGTCCTGACTTTC.

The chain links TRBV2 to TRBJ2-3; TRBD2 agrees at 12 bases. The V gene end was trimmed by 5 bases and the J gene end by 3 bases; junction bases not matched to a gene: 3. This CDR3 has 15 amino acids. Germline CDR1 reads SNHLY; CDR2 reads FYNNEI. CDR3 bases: TGTGCCAGCAGTCCCCTAGCGGGGGGGACAGATACGCAGTATTTT. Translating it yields CASSPLAGGTDTQYF.

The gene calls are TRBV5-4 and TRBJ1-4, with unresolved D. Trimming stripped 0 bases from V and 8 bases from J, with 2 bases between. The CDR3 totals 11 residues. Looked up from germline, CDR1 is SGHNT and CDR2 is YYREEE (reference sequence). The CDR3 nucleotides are TGTGCCAGCAGCTTGGGGGAAAAACTGTTTTTT. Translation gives CASSLGEKLFF.

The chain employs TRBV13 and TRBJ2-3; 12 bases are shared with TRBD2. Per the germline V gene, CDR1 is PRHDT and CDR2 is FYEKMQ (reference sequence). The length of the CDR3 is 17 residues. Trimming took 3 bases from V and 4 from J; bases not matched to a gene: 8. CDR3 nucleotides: TGTGCCAGCAGCTTCTCTAGCGGGGGGGCCGGGGCAGATACGCAGTATTTT. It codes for CASSFSSGGAGADTQYF.

The CDR3 nucleotides are TGTGCCAGCAGTGAACCGCGCTACACTGAAGCTTTCTTT. This sequence encodes CASSEPRYTEAFF. The chain uses TRBV6-1 and TRBJ1-1; D gene uncertain. Germline V gene sequence: CDR1 MNHNS, CDR2 SASEGT. Trimming took off 2 bases at V and 3 bases at J, with 7 bases between the two ends. The CDR3 contains 13 residues.

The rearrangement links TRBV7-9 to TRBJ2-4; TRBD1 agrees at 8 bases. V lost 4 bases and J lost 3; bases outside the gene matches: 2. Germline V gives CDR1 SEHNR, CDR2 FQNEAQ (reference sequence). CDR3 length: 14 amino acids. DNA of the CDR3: TGTGCCAGCAGCTACACAGGGGGCAAAAACATTCAGTACTTC. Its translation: CASSYTGGKNIQYF.

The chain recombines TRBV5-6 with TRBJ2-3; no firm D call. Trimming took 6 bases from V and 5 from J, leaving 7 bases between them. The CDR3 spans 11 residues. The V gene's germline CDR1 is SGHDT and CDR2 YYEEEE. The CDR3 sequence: CASTLGDTQYF. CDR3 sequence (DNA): TGTGCCAGCACCCTGGGAGATACGCAGTATTTT.

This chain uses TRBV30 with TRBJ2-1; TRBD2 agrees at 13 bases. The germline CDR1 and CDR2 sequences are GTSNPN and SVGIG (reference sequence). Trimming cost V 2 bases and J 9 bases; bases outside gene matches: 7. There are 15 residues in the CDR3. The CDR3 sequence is CAWSPGLAGSSEQFF. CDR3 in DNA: TGTGCCTGGAGTCCGGGACTAGCGGGGAGCAGTGAGCAGTTCTTC.

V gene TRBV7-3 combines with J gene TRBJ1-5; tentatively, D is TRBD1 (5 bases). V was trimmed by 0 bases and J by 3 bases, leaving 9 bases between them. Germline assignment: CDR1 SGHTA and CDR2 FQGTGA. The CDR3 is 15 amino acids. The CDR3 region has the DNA TGTGCCAGCAGCTTAACGGGCGGACACAATCAGCCCCAGCATTTT. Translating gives CASSLTGGHNQPQHF.

CDR3 loop: CASSLRLAGVYEQYF. CDR3 bases: TGTGCCAGCAGTTTAAGACTAGCGGGAGTGTACGAGCAGTACTTC. J is TRBJ2-7 and V is TRBV28, with TRBD2 identical over 12 bases. J gave up 4 bases and V 2 bases, and 3 bases lay outside the gene matches. Germline V CDR1 and CDR2: MDHEN, SYDVKM. This CDR3 comprises 15 residues.

CDR3 coding DNA: TGTGCCAGCAGTGATTACAGGTCGGGGGGCTACACCTTC. Translating gives CASSDYRSGGYTF. The chain employs TRBV6-1 and TRBJ1-2, with a possible D match to TRBD1 (5 bases). The CDR3 runs 13 residues. Germline values: CDR1 MNHNS, CDR2 SASEGT. V shed 3 bases and J shed 8 bases, with 13 bases lying between them.